This is a list of T cell receptor beta chains from one sample in a study of CD8 T cells in acute hepatitis C reinfection. Profiled with immunoSEQ multiplex PCR; TCRdb holds only in-frame clones, not every one. Among about 40,000 clones listed, around 85% were seen once. Sequenced material: naive CD8+ T cells from PBMCs. The receptor source for this set is a woman in her late teens or twenties who spontaneously cleared hepatitis C infection. The CDR3 runs from the conserved cysteine through the conserved F or W. The D gene is left open where the match is weak. A clone size is listed for some rows: how often the clone was seen (once, few, many), or a class if it is expanded.

V	D	J	size	DNA	CDR3
TRBV5-6	TRBD2	TRBJ2-5	NA	TGTGCCAGCAGCTTCGAGGTGCTGGGACTAGCGGGGCTCCAAGAGACCCAGTACTTC	CASSFEVLGLAGLQETQYF
TRBV7-6	NA	TRBJ2-1	NA	TGTGCCAGCAGCTTCCTATACAATGAGCAGTTCTTC	CASSFLYNEQFF
TRBV27	TRBD1	TRBJ2-5	NA	TGTGCCAGCAGTTTTTTATCGGACAGGCTGTACCAAGAGACCCAGTACTTC	CASSFLSDRLYQETQYF
TRBV5-6	NA	TRBJ2-5	NA	TGTGCCAGCAACCCCATTACGATGCAAGAGACCCAGTACTTC	CASNPITMQETQYF
TRBV7-8	TRBD2	TRBJ2-1	NA	TGTGCCAGCAGCCGACTAGCGGGAGGTCAGGAGCAGTTCTTC	CASSRLAGGQEQFF
TRBV29-1	NA	TRBJ2-1	NA	TGCAGCGTTGAAGATCCGGGAAACTACAATGAGCAGTTCTTC	CSVEDPGNYNEQFF
TRBV10-3	NA	TRBJ2-1	NA	TGTGCCATCAGTGAGTCTTGGGTGGATGTGGGGTTCTTC	CAISESWVDVGFF
TRBV29-1	TRBD2	TRBJ2-3	NA	TGCAGCGCTCTAGCGGGAGCCAGGCGCTACACAGATACGCAGTATTTT	CSALAGARRYTDTQYF
TRBV27	TRBD1	TRBJ1-5	NA	TGTGCCAGCAGTTTATCTAGGACAGGCGGTCAGCCCCAGCATTTT	CASSLSRTGGQPQHF
TRBV7-9	NA	TRBJ2-2	NA	TGTGCCAGCATTTCCGGGGAGCTGTTTTTT	CASISGELFF
TRBV9	TRBD1	TRBJ2-2	NA	TGTGCCAGCAGCGTAGGTGGCGGACAGGGTCCGGAGCTGTTTTTT	CASSVGGGQGPELFF
TRBV7-6	NA	TRBJ2-7	NA	TGTGCCAGCAGCTTAGAGCCGCCCCCCCCCAGCCTAGGAGCCTACGAGCAGTACTTC	CASSLEPPPPSLGAYEQYF
TRBV4-1	NA	TRBJ2-2	NA	TGCGCCAGCAGCCAGCTAGGGAGGACGGCCGGGGAGCTGTTTTTT	CASSQLGRTAGELFF
TRBV7-2	TRBD1	TRBJ2-1	NA	TGTGCCAGCAGCTTACACCACCGGGACAGGGTCTACAATGAGCAGTTCTTC	CASSLHHRDRVYNEQFF
TRBV4-2	TRBD2	TRBJ2-7	NA	TGTGCCAGCAGCCAAGATCTAGCGGGAGGTTCCCCCTACGAGCAGTACTTC	CASSQDLAGGSPYEQYF
TRBV2	TRBD1	TRBJ2-1	NA	TGTGCCAGCAGGGGGACAGGGGGCGAGTCTAGTCCTAGTAATGAGCAGTTCTTC	CASRGTGGESSPSNEQFF
TRBV4-1	NA	TRBJ1-5	NA	TGCGCCAGCAGCCAAGGAGGAAGGTATCCCCAGCATTTT	CASSQGGRYPQHF
TRBV5-5	TRBD2	TRBJ2-1	NA	TGTGCCAGCAGCAGCTCACTAGCGGGAGGTGAGAGTGAGCAGTTCTTC	CASSSSLAGGESEQFF
TRBV5-6	TRBD2	TRBJ2-1	NA	TGTGCCAGCAGCTTTCAACTAGCGGCCTACAATGAGCAGTTCTTC	CASSFQLAAYNEQFF
TRBV7-6	TRBD2	TRBJ2-3	NA	TGTGCCAGCAGCTTAGCGCAGCTAGCGGGAGTCACAGATACGCAGTATTTT	CASSLAQLAGVTDTQYF
TRBV11-2	NA	TRBJ2-6	NA	TGTGCCAGCAGCTTAGGTGGGGCCAACGTCCTGACTTTC	CASSLGGANVLTF
TRBV7-3	NA	TRBJ2-1	NA	TGTGCCAGCAGCCTAGTACCGGACTCCTACAATGAGCAGTTCTTC	CASSLVPDSYNEQFF
TRBV9	NA	TRBJ1-4	few	TGTGCCAGCAGCGGAGGTGGCAGCTTGGAAAAACTGTTTTTT	CASSGGGSLEKLFF
TRBV27	NA	TRBJ2-7	NA	TGTGCCAGCAGTTCGACAGGACTAGAGGACGAGCAGTACTTC	CASSSTGLEDEQYF
TRBV9	NA	TRBJ2-5	NA	TGTGCCAGCAGCGAGTACACAGTTCCCGTCGAGACCCAGTACTTC	CASSEYTVPVETQYF
TRBV4-1	TRBD2	TRBJ2-3	once	TGCGCCAGCAGCCCGAGACTAGCGGGAGTACGAGATACGCAGTATTTT	CASSPRLAGVRDTQYF
TRBV7-9	NA	TRBJ1-2	NA	TGTGCCAGCAGCTTAGCGCAAGGACAGCGCTTCTATGGCTACACCTTC	CASSLAQGQRFYGYTF
TRBV7-9	NA	TRBJ1-1	NA	TGTGCCAGCAGTTCCCCGTCATCTCAGAGACTGAACACTGAAGCTTTCTTT	CASSSPSSQRLNTEAFF
TRBV9	NA	TRBJ1-3	once	TGTGCCAGCGGTCCGGGCGTTTTTGGAAACACCATATATTTT	CASGPGVFGNTIYF
TRBV7-9	TRBD1	TRBJ2-7	NA	TGTGCCAGCAGTCCAAGACAGGGGAACTACGAGCAGTACTTC	CASSPRQGNYEQYF
TRBV5-1	NA	TRBJ2-5	NA	TGCGCCAGCAGCTTGGATTCGGAGACCCAGTACTTC	CASSLDSETQYF
TRBV10-3	NA	TRBJ2-6	NA	TGTGCCACCTTCGGGATGCCCTCTGGGGCCAACGTCCTGACTTTC	CATFGMPSGANVLTF
TRBV27	TRBD2	TRBJ2-7	NA	TGTGCCAGCAGTTTATCGGGGGGGACTAGCGGCAACTACGAGCAGTACTTC	CASSLSGGTSGNYEQYF
TRBV7-6	TRBD2	TRBJ2-2	once	TGTGCCAGCAGCGAGGGACTAGCGGGAGGGCATGCCGGGGAGCTGTTTTTT	CASSEGLAGGHAGELFF
TRBV27	TRBD1	TRBJ1-2	NA	TGTGCCAGCAGTAAATCCGGGACAGGCCCCTATGGCTACACCTTC	CASSKSGTGPYGYTF
TRBV10-3	NA	TRBJ2-7	NA	TGTGCCATCAGTGACCTCACGGTACAATTATACGAGCAGTACTTC	CAISDLTVQLYEQYF
TRBV30	NA	TRBJ1-3	NA	TGTGCCTCCCTAAGAGACAACTCTGGAAACACCATATATTTT	CASLRDNSGNTIYF